This T cell receptor (beta chain) is from a study of blood T cells in healthy people across ages. The study, taken as a whole, reports: Strong correlation linked observed beta diversity and percent naive T cells.

Germline CDR1 is SGHRS and CDR2 is YFSETQ. The CDR3 has 14 amino acids. The V and J ends lost 1 base and 5 bases respectively, with 13 bases between them. A second roughly 6 to 12 cycle PCR used barcoded and J-beta primers. Each of the samples gave a minimum of 2.5 million paired-end reads that contained CDR3. TCRdb reanalysed the 5' RACE reads using MiXCR and keeps one entry per CDR3 protein. Here the sample spans hundreds of thousands of distinct CDR3 sequences, less than 60% being singletons. Each individual donor underwent a draw of ten milliliters of peripheral blood. Each sample gave at least 6 million isolated PBMCs. Regarding this clonotype: Its antigen is not known.

This rearrangement joins TRBV5-1 to TRBJ2-7; the D is unclear. What was sequenced was blood. The source is a man aged 80 or over in good health. This CDR3 is CASSLSRPHHEQYF. CDR3 nucleotide sequence: TGCGCCAGCAGCTTGAGTCGGCCCCACCACGAGCAGTACTTC.